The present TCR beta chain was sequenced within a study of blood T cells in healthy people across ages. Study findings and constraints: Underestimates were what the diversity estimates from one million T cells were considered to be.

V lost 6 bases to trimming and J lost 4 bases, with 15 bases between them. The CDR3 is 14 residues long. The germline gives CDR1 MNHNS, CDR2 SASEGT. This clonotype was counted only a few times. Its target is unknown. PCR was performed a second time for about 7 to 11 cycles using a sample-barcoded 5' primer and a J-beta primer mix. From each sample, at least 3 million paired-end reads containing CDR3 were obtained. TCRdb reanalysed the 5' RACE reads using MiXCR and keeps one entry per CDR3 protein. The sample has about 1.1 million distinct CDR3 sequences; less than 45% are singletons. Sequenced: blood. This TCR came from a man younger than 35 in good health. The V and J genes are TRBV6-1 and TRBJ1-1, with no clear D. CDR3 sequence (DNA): TGTGCCAGCAGGCAAGAGGAGGTGGGCACTGAAGCTTTCTTT. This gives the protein CASRQEEVGTEAFF.